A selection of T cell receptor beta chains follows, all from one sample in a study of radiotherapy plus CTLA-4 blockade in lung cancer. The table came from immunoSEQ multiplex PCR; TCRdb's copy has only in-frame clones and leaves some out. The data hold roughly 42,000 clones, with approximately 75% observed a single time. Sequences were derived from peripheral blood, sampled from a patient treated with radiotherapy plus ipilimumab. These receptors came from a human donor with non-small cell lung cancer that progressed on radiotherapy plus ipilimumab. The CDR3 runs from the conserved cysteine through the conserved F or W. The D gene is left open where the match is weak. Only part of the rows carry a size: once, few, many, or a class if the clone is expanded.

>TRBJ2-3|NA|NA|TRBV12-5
TGTGCTAGTGTAAAAAAGAGGGAGAGGAGCACAGATACGCAGTATTTT
CASVKKRERSTDTQYF
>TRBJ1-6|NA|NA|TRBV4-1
TGCGCCAGCAGCCATCCCGGAACCGGGGAGCATAATTCCCCCCTCCACTTT
CASSHPGTGEHNSPLHF
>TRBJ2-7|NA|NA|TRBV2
TGTGCCAGCAGTGAATTGGTGGACAGCCCCTACGAGCAGTACTTC
CASSELVDSPYEQYF
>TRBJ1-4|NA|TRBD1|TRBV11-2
TGTGCCAGCAGCTTAAGCTTGACAGGGGTATATGAAAAACTGTTTTTT
CASSLSLTGVYEKLFF
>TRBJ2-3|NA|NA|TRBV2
TGTGCCAGCATCAGGGCGGGGACTAGCACAGATACGCAGTATTTT
CASIRAGTSTDTQYF
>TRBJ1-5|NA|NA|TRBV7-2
TGTGCCAGCAGCTCAGCCACGGGGGGCCAGCCCCAGCATTTT
CASSSATGGQPQHF
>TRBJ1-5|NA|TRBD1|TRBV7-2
TGTGCCAGCAGCTTATGGGGACAGCCAAATCAGCCCCAGCATTTT
CASSLWGQPNQPQHF
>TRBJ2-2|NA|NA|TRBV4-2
TGTGCCAGCAGCCAAGCTGTTGGGGCCCCCGGGGAGCTGTTTTTT
CASSQAVGAPGELFF
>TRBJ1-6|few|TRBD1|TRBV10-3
TGTGCCATCAGCGTAGGGCAGGGGGATTCACCCCTCCACTTT
CAISVGQGDSPLHF
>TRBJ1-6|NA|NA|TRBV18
TGTGCCAGCTCAACTGATAGCTCCTATAATTCACCCCTCCACTTT
CASSTDSSYNSPLHF
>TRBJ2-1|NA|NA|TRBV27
TGTGCCAGCAGTCCAACCAAAACGGGGGCCTACAATGAGCAGTTCTTC
CASSPTKTGAYNEQFF
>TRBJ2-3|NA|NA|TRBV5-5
TGTGCCAGCAGCACCCAGGGTGGCAGGAACGGGTATACGCAGTATTTT
CASSTQGGRNGYTQYF
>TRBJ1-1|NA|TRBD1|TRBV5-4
TGTGCCAGCAGCTTTACAGGGGTGGTGGGGAACACTGAAGCTTTCTTT
CASSFTGVVGNTEAFF
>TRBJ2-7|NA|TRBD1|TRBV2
TGTGCCAGCAAGCCCCGGGACAGCCTCTACGAGCAGTACTTC
CASKPRDSLYEQYF
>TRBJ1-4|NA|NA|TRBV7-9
TGTGCCAGCAGCCGTGCGCGGGGGGGAACTAATGAAAAACTGTTTTTT
CASSRARGGTNEKLFF
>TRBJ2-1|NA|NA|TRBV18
TGTGCCAGCTCACCTCCAACAGGAAACGAGCAGTTCTTC
CASSPPTGNEQFF
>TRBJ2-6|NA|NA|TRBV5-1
TGCGCCAGCAGCCTCACAGCTGGGGCCAACGTCCTGACTTTC
CASSLTAGANVLTF
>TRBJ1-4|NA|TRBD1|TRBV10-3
TGTGCCATCAGTGGTACAGGGGGCGCTTATGAAAAACTGTTTTTT
CAISGTGGAYEKLFF
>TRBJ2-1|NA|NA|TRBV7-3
TGTGCCAGCAGCTTAGCGGATTACAATGAGCAGTTCTTC
CASSLADYNEQFF
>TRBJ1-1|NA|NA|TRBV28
TGTGCCAGCAGTTTTCACAGGGCGGGCACTGAAGCTTTCTTT
CASSFHRAGTEAFF
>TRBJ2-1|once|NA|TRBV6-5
TGTGCCAGCAGCACCGCGGCCGCGCAGTTCTTC
CASSTAAAQFF
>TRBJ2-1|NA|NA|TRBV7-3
TGTGCCAGCAGCCCTACTAGAAACAATGAGCAGTTCTTC
CASSPTRNNEQFF
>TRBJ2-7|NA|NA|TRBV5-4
TGTGCCAGCAGCTTGGGTCAGGGAAGGGGGGAGCAGTACTTC
CASSLGQGRGEQYF
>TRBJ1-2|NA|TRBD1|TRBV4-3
TGCGCCAGCAGCCACGGGACAGGGAGTTCCAGCTATGGCTACACCTTC
CASSHGTGSSSYGYTF
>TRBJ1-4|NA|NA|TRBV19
TGTGCCAGTAGCCAGAGGGAAGGTAATGAAAAACTGTTTTTT
CASSQREGNEKLFF
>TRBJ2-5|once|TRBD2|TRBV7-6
TGTGCCAGCAGCTTAGGGGGACTAGCGTACCAAGAGACCCAGTACTTC
CASSLGGLAYQETQYF
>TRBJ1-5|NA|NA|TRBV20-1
TGCAGTGCTGCAGGGAATCAGCCCCAGCATTTT
CSAAGNQPQHF
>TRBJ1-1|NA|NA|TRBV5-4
TGTGCCAGCAGCTTGGCTGGGGGGGCACTATTGAACACTGAAGCTTTCTTT
CASSLAGGALLNTEAFF
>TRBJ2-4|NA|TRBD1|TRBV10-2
TGCGCCAGCAGTTCGGAGCCAGGGACAGTTGGAAACATTCAGTACTTC
CASSSEPGTVGNIQYF
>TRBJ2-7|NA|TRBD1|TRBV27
TGTGCCAGCAGTTTAAAGGCCAGGGGGGAGCAGTACTTC
CASSLKARGEQYF
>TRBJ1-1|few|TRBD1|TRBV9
TGTGCCAGCAGCGGCCAACAGGGGGCCTACACTGAAGCTTTCTTT
CASSGQQGAYTEAFF
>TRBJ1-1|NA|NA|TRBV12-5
TGTGCTAGTGTACAAGGGGGGGGAGGCACTGAAGCTTTCTTT
CASVQGGGGTEAFF
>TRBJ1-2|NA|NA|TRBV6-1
TGTGCCAGCAGTGACGCTTTGGAGGGATCGGGCGGCTACACCTTC
CASSDALEGSGGYTF
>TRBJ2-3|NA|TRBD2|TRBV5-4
TGTGCCAGCAGCGGGGGACGGGGCGGGGGGGAAACAGATACGCAGTATTTT
CASSGGRGGGETDTQYF
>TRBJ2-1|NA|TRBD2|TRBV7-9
TGTGCCAGCAGCCCATCGGCTAGCGGGGGGGCCAACAATGAGCAGTTCTTC
CASSPSASGGANNEQFF
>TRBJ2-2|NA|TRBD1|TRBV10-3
TGTGCCATCAGGGACAGGGCGCCCGGGGAGCTGTTTTTT
CAIRDRAPGELFF